The rows below give T cell receptor beta chains drawn from one sample of a study of shared clonotypes between healthy human individuals. Assay used: immunoSEQ multiplex PCR; TCRdb lists only in-frame clones, some missing. The data contain about 610,000 clones, approximately 96% of them singletons. The sequencing sample was made of naive CD8+ T cells sorted from blood. All receptors come from a woman between 25 and 40 years old in good health. Each CDR3 is given with its conserved first and last residue. The D gene is left open where the match is weak.

D gene,J gene,V gene,CDR3 protein,CDR3 DNA
TRBD2,TRBJ2-3,TRBV11-2,CASSLGGTSGIGDTQYF,TGTGCCAGCAGCTTAGGTGGAACTAGCGGGATTGGGGATACGCAGTATTTT
TRBD2,TRBJ2-1,TRBV6-1,CASRAGDNEQFF,TGTGCCAGCCGGGCGGGGGATAATGAGCAGTTCTTC
-,TRBJ2-1,TRBV27,CATKLSYNEQFF,TGTGCCACCAAGCTCTCCTACAATGAGCAGTTCTTC
-,TRBJ2-1,TRBV7-9,CASRDPGTGTFF,TGTGCCAGCAGAGATCCCGGGACCGGGACCTTCTTC
TRBD1,TRBJ1-2,TRBV7-9,CASSLIGGGQGASYGYTF,TGTGCCAGCAGCCTTATAGGAGGTGGACAGGGGGCTTCATATGGCTACACCTTC
TRBD2,TRBJ2-1,TRBV28,CASTGDGRGFNEQFF,TGTGCCAGCACCGGCGACGGGAGGGGGTTCAATGAGCAGTTCTTC
-,TRBJ2-1,TRBV4-1,CASSPPRGSYNEQFF,TGCGCCAGCAGCCCCCCACGGGGCTCCTACAATGAGCAGTTCTTC
-,TRBJ1-2,TRBV2,CASSRFTQGGNGYTF,TGTGCCAGCTCTCGGTTTACGCAGGGTGGAAATGGCTACACCTTC
TRBD1,TRBJ2-7,TRBV28,CASNPPGQAYEQYF,TGTGCCAGCAATCCTCCGGGACAGGCCTACGAGCAGTACTTC
TRBD2,TRBJ2-3,TRBV28,CASSLPWGTTSGASTDTQYF,TGTGCCAGCAGTTTACCCTGGGGCACTACTAGCGGAGCTAGCACAGATACGCAGTATTTT
-,TRBJ2-3,TRBV5-6,CASSLWGDTQYF,TGTGCCAGCAGCTTGTGGGGGGATACGCAGTATTTT